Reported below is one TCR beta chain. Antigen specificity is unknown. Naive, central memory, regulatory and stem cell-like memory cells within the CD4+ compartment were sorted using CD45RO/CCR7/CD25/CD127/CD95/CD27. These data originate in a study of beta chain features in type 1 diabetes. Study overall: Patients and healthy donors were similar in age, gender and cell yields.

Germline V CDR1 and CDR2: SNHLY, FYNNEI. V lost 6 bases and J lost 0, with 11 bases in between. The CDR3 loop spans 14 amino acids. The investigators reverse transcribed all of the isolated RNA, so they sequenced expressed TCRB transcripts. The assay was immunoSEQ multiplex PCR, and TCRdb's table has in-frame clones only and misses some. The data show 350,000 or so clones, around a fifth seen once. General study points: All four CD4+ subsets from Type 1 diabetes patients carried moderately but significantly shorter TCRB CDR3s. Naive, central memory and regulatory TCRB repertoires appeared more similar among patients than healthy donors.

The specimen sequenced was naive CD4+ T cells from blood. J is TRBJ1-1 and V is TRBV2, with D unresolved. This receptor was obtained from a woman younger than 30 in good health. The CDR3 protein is CASRSTFMNTEAFF. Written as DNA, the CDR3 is TGTGCCAGCAGGTCGACTTTCATGAACACTGAAGCTTTCTTT.